What follows describes a single TCR beta chain. Its antigen remains unknown. A second 7 to 11 cycle PCR used barcoded and J-beta primers. Using its own MiXCR run on the 5' RACE reads, TCRdb lists one record per CDR3 protein. The sample has about 1,400,000 distinct CDR3 sequences; approximately 60% are singletons. V dropped 5 bases and J dropped 4; count of bases not matched to a gene: 6. This CDR3 is built from 15 residues. The sample originates from a study of blood T cells in healthy people across ages. On the study more broadly: Every two T cells gave about one barcoded beta molecule via template switching.

Whole-study results and caveats: Comparison with aged donors showed that long-lived donors had more naive CD4+ cells and higher diversity. CMV status of donors was unknown, possibly confounding expanded clonotype changes. Per million T cells, TCR beta diversity dropped about linearly as age rose.

This clonotype originated in a young man in good health. Material: blood. This chain connects TRBV12-3 or TRBV12-4 to TRBJ1-5, with 9 bases matching TRBD1. The CDR3 DNA follows: TGTGCCAGCAGTCTACAGGGGGCGGGGAATCAGCCCCAGCATTTT. Amino acids: CASSLQGAGNQPQHF.